One and the same sample provided the 2 T cell receptor beta chains below, sequenced in a study of patients and donors after allogeneic stem cell transplantation. TCRdb re-analysed the RT-PCR reads in MiXCR, keeping a single row per CDR3 protein. The sample consists of approximately 250,000 distinct CDR3 sequences, roughly 15% of them appearing once. The sample was blood, either unsorted or a sorted T cell fraction (not recorded which). The source is a human donor who was either an allogeneic HSCT recipient or a stem cell or donor lymphocyte infusion donor (not recorded which). It is not recorded whose cells these are; they may come from a transplant donor.

This clonotype was recorded a few times. The gene calls are TRBV12-3 or TRBV12-4 and TRBJ1-1, with TRBD1 matching 7 bases. The CDR3 is made up of 14 amino acids. Trimming took 7 bases from V and 0 from J; bases not matched to a gene: 5. The CDR3 sequence is CASTLGQLNTEAFF. CDR3 bases: TGTGCCAGCACCCTGGGACAGTTGAACACTGAAGCTTTCTTT.

CDR3 protein: CASSQDHSTEAFF. The CDR3 DNA sequence: TGCGCCAGCAGCCAAGATCACAGCACTGAAGCTTTCTTT. The J gene is TRBJ1-1, the V gene TRBV4-3; D is unclear. The CDR3 has 13 residues. The V gene's germline CDR1 is LGHNA and CDR2 YSLEER. V lost 0 bases and J 4 bases, leaving 6 bases between the germline ends.